The 26 T cell receptor beta chains reported below all come from one sample, sequenced in a study of T cells after posttransplantation cyclophosphamide. Cells defined as naive were viable CD3+CD4+ or CD3+CD8+ and CCR7+CD45RA+CD45RO-CD95-CD27+CD28+. Profiled with immunoSEQ multiplex PCR; TCRdb holds only in-frame clones, not every one. This table has fewer than 25,000 clones, around 98% appearing once. Sample: naive CD4+ T cells sorted from PBMCs. The receptors come from a man aged 50 or older in good health, CMV-negative, and a related stem cell transplant donor.

The CDR3 nucleotides read TGTGCCAGCAGTGTGGAGCCAGGGCCCTACGAGCAGTACTTC. Residues: CASSVEPGPYEQYF. This chain joins TRBV6-4 and TRBJ2-7; TRBD1 is a possible D gene (5 bases). The CDR3 sequence is 14 residues long. V was cut by 4 bases and J by 2 bases, with 12 bases left in between. In germline, CDR1 is MRHNA, CDR2 SNTAGT.

The rearrangement joins TRBV7-2 to TRBJ1-1; TRBD1 might be the D (5 bases). The CDR3 is 14 amino acids. V lost 0 bases to trimming and J lost 11 bases, with 16 bases between them. Per germline, CDR1 SGHTA and CDR2 FQGNSA. CDR3 loop: CASSLAGAGLWAFF. In DNA, the CDR3 is TGTGCCAGCAGCTTAGCTGGGGCCGGTCTTTGGGCTTTCTTT. Variable domain in full (rest from reference TRBV7-2 and TRBJ1-1): GAGVSQSPSNKVTEKGKDVELRCDPISGHTALYWYRQSLGQGLEFLIYFQGNSAPDKSGLPSDRFSAERTGGSVSTLTIQRTQQEDSAVYLCASSLAGAGLWAFFGQGTRLTVV.

The V gene is TRBV10-3, the J gene TRBJ1-2; 8 bases map to TRBD1. V was pared by 4 bases and J by 3 bases, with 16 bases of the junction left unmatched. The CDR3 runs to 18 residues. Germline values: CDR1 ENHRY, CDR2 SYGVKD. CDR3 loop: CAISGLGQGGRLYYGYTF. CDR3 coding DNA: TGTGCCATCAGTGGGTTAGGACAGGGAGGAAGGCTTTACTATGGCTACACCTTC.

The chain is built from TRBV19 and TRBJ1-6; TRBD1 agrees at 9 bases. The germline V gene has CDR1 LNHDA and CDR2 SQIVND (reference sequence). The CDR3 is made up of 13 amino acids. V lost 4 bases, J lost 10 bases, and 2 bases stayed unmatched. The CDR3 DNA is TGTGCCAGTAGTAGGACAGGGGACTCACCCCTCCACTTT. The encoded protein is CASSRTGDSPLHF.

The chain is built from TRBV7-2 and TRBJ2-1; D may be TRBD2 (5 bases). V lost 4 bases and J lost 10, with 11 bases in between. The CDR3 is 12 residues long. CDR1 SGHTA and CDR2 FQGNSA come from the germline V gene. CDR3 DNA: TGTGCCAGCAGCTCCATAGGACTGGAGCAGTTCTTC. Translation gives CASSSIGLEQFF.

The J gene is TRBJ2-3, the V gene TRBV7-6; D ambiguous. Germline V gives CDR1 SGHVS, CDR2 FNYEAQ. V was trimmed by 2 bases and J by 4 bases, leaving 10 bases between them. The CDR3 is made up of 14 amino acids. The CDR3 DNA is TGTGCCAGCAGCTTATGTGAGTTCCCAGATACGCAGTATTTT. This gives the protein CASSLCEFPDTQYF.

The rearrangement links TRBV29-1 to TRBJ2-5; 8 bases map to TRBD1. The DNA end is a closer match to TRBJ2-7, so the J assignment may be wrong. There are 16 residues in the CDR3. Looked up from germline, CDR1 is SQVTM and CDR2 is ANQGSEA. For the CDR3, the DNA is TGCAGCGTTGGGACCCGGGACAGGCGCCCCCCTTACGAGCAGTACTTC. Residues: CSVGTRDRRPPYEQYF.

The chain combines TRBV6-5 with TRBJ2-5; 7 bases are shared with TRBD2. The end of the DNA is better explained by TRBJ2-7, so the J call may be wrong. The CDR3 spans 15 residues. The germline V gene has CDR1 MNHEY and CDR2 SVGAGI. The DNA for the CDR3 is TGTGCCAGCAGATCCTCCGGCGGGGGATTCTACGAGCAGTACTTC. Its translation is CASRSSGGGFYEQYF.

The V and J genes are TRBV10-3 and TRBJ2-2, with D perhaps TRBD1 (6 bases). This CDR3 is 17 amino acids long. Germline lookup yields CDR1 ENHRY and CDR2 SYGVKD. Trimming shortened V by 0 bases and J by 6 bases, and 17 bases separated the two germline ends. CDR3 DNA sequence: TGTGCCATCAGTGAGTCCCCCTCCGGGACACCGCCCGGGGAGCTGTTTTTT. Translation: CAISESPSGTPPGELFF.

The genes are TRBV27 and TRBJ1-5; TRBD1 might be the D (6 bases). The length of the CDR3 is 14 residues. Trimming shortened V by 8 bases and J by 3 bases, and 14 bases separated the two germline ends. Germline lookup yields CDR1 MNHEY and CDR2 SMNVEV (reference sequence). The CDR3 loop is CASCEGGNNQPQHF. Here the CDR3 DNA reads TGTGCCAGCTGTGAAGGGGGTAACAATCAGCCCCAGCATTTT.

The genes are TRBV6-6 and TRBJ1-4, with 7 bases fitting TRBD1. V lost 5 bases, J lost 2 bases, and 2 bases stayed unmatched. This CDR3 spans 14 amino acids. Germline V CDR1 and CDR2: MNHNY, SVGAGI (reference sequence). The CDR3 DNA sequence: TGTGCCAGCAGTCTACAGGGGACTAATGAAAAACTGTTTTTT. Translated, it gives CASSLQGTNEKLFF.

The V and J genes are TRBV7-3 and TRBJ2-5, with 8 bases matching TRBD2. From germline, CDR1 is SGHTA and CDR2 FQGTGA. The CDR3 has 16 residues. V lost 2 bases and J lost 3; bases outside the gene matches: 8. This chain's CDR3 is CASSLGSSGGEETQYF. CDR3 in DNA: TGTGCCAGCAGCTTAGGGTCCAGCGGGGGTGAAGAGACCCAGTACTTC.

The J gene is TRBJ2-3, the V gene TRBV27; TRBD2 is a possible D gene (5 bases). Germline-derived CDR1 and CDR2 are MNHEY and SMNVEV (reference sequence). Trimming left V 3 bases short and J 6 bases short, with 13 bases between. This CDR3 is 14 amino acids long. CDR3 protein: CASSLVAPMDTQYF. The CDR3 DNA is TGTGCCAGCAGTTTGGTAGCGCCAATGGATACGCAGTATTTT.

The CDR3 DNA is TGCGCCAGCAGAGGGGATCCTGGAAACACCATATATTTT. Translating gives CASRGDPGNTIYF. J is TRBJ1-3 and V is TRBV5-1; TRBD1 is a possible D gene (5 bases). CDR3 length: 13 residues. Germline loops: CDR1 SGHRS, CDR2 YFSETQ. Trimming stripped 5 bases from V and 2 bases from J, with 8 bases between. Variable domain in full (rest from reference TRBV5-1 and TRBJ1-3): KAGVTQTPRYLIKTRGQQVTLSCSPISGHRSVSWYQQTPGQGLQFLFEYFSETQRNKGNFPGRFSGRQFSNSRSEMNVSTLELGDSALYLCASRGDPGNTIYFGEGSWLTVV.

V and J are TRBV5-6 and TRBJ2-3, with 8 positions matching TRBD2. Trimming cost V 2 bases and J 6 bases; bases outside gene matches: 5. Germline V lookup: CDR1 SGHDT, CDR2 YYEEEE. This CDR3 is 14 amino acids long. CDR3 in DNA: TGTGCCAGCAGCTTTGGCGGGGGGAGGGATACGCAGTATTTT. It specifies CASSFGGGRDTQYF.

The chain links TRBV2 to TRBJ2-1; TRBD2 matches 7 bases. Germline V gives CDR1 SNHLY, CDR2 FYNNEI. There are 14 residues in the CDR3. V trimming: 4 bases; J trimming: 4 bases; junction bases outside the gene matches: 4. The CDR3 nucleotides are TGTGCCAGCAGTGTCCGGGGGGTATACAATGAGCAGTTCTTC. The encoded protein is CASSVRGVYNEQFF. Using reference TRBV2 and TRBJ2-1 for the parts outside the CDR3, the full variable domain is EPEVTQTPSHQVTQMGQEVILRCVPISNHLYFYWYRQILGQKVEFLVSFYNNEISEKSEIFDDQFSVERPDGSNFTLKIRSTKLEDSAMYFCASSVRGVYNEQFFGPGTRLTVL.

This clone has only one observation. V is TRBV6-5 and J is TRBJ2-3, with TRBD2 as a possible D gene (6 bases). Germline-derived CDR1 and CDR2 are MNHEY and SVGAGI. V was trimmed by 5 bases and J by 2 bases, leaving 11 bases between them. The CDR3 extends over 14 amino acids. For the CDR3, the DNA is TGTGCCAGCAGTCTAGCGCCCGACACAGATACGCAGTATTTT. Translation gives CASSLAPDTDTQYF.

This sequence joins TRBV7-9 and TRBJ2-5; the D is unclear. Germline V gene lookup returns CDR1 SEHNR and CDR2 FQNEAQ (reference sequence). The germline V and J ends were trimmed by 3 bases and 2 bases, with 13 bases remaining between them. The CDR3 is 15 residues long. The DNA for the CDR3 is TGTGCCAGCAGCTTTCGTCCTCTGTTACAAGAGACCCAGTACTTC. Its protein product is CASSFRPLLQETQYF. Full variable domain (missing parts from reference TRBV7-9 and TRBJ2-5): DTGVSQNPRHKITKRGQNVTFRCDPISEHNRLYWYRQTLGQGPEFLTYFQNEAQLEKSRLLSDRFSAERPKGSFSTLEIQRTEQGDSAMYLCASSFRPLLQETQYFGPGTRLLVL.

This sequence joins TRBV7-8 and TRBJ2-7, with D unresolved. V lost 2 bases and J lost 3, with 14 bases in between. CDR1 and CDR2 (germline): SGHVS, FQNEAQ. The CDR3 is 15 amino acids. CDR3 protein: CASSLSHYSLYEQYF. The CDR3 DNA reads as TGTGCCAGCAGCTTATCCCATTACTCCCTCTACGAGCAGTACTTC.

The CDR3 is CASSSRLAGTDTQYF. As DNA, the CDR3 is TGTGCCAGCAGCTCACGACTAGCGGGCACAGATACGCAGTATTTT. V gene TRBV5-8 combines with J gene TRBJ2-3; TRBD2 agrees at 9 bases. CDR1 is SGHTS and CDR2 is YDEGEE in the germline V gene. The CDR3 sequence is 15 residues long. V was pared by 3 bases and J by 1 base, with 3 bases of the junction left unmatched.

V gene TRBV5-1 combines with J gene TRBJ1-3; D gene unclear. V shed 2 bases and J shed 0 bases, with 12 bases lying between them. Looked up from germline, CDR1 is SGHRS and CDR2 is YFSETQ. The CDR3 spans 16 residues. CDR3 nucleotide sequence: TGCGCCAGCAGCTTACTCCCTGAACTCTCTGGAAACACCATATATTTT. Translation gives CASSLLPELSGNTIYF. The whole variable domain, filled in from reference TRBV5-1 and TRBJ1-3, reads KAGVTQTPRYLIKTRGQQVTLSCSPISGHRSVSWYQQTPGQGLQFLFEYFSETQRNKGNFPGRFSGRQFSNSRSEMNVSTLELGDSALYLCASSLLPELSGNTIYFGEGSWLTVV.

The gene calls are TRBV7-3 and TRBJ2-5; weak D call: TRBD2 (5 bases). The V gene's germline CDR1 is SGHTA and CDR2 FQGTGA. Trimming left V 4 bases short and J 9 bases short, with 15 bases between. The CDR3 covers 13 residues. As DNA, the CDR3 is TGTGCCAGCAGCTCGCCCCCCGCCGGGGCCCAGTACTTC. This translates into CASSSPPAGAQYF.

The chain carries TRBV27 and TRBJ1-5; D is undetermined. This CDR3 region has 13 residues. The ends were cut back, 6 bases at V and 0 bases at J, with 6 bases in the middle. Per the germline V gene, CDR1 is MNHEY and CDR2 is SMNVEV (reference sequence). This chain's CDR3 is CASSYSSNQPQHF. CDR3 DNA sequence: TGTGCCAGCAGCTACAGTAGCAATCAGCCCCAGCATTTT.

The chain is built from TRBV11-1 and TRBJ2-3, with D perhaps TRBD2 (5 bases). The CDR3 length is 14 residues. V lost 2 bases and J lost 1, with 7 bases in between. The V gene's germline CDR1 is SGHAT and CDR2 FQDESV (reference sequence). CDR3 nucleotide sequence: TGTGCCAGCAGCTTACAGCGGCGCACAGATACGCAGTATTTT. It specifies CASSLQRRTDTQYF.

CDR3 in DNA: TGTGCCAGCAGACGGTCCAGGCCTTTGTCCATTCAGGGCTACACCTTC. Translated, it gives CASRRSRPLSIQGYTF. The chain employs TRBV5-5 and TRBJ1-2; D is uncertain. CDR1 and CDR2 (germline): SGHKS, YYEKEE (reference sequence). Trimming left V 5 bases short and J 8 bases short, with 25 bases between. The CDR3 sequence is 16 residues long.

The rearrangement links TRBV7-9 to TRBJ1-4; D possibly corresponds to TRBD1 (5 bases). Germline V gene lookup returns CDR1 SEHNR and CDR2 FQNEAQ (reference sequence). The CDR3 extends over 12 amino acids. Here the CDR3 reads CAAGDSNEKLFF. For the CDR3, the DNA is TGTGCAGCAGGCGACAGTAATGAAAAACTGTTTTTT.